This entry lists 20 T cell receptor beta chains sequenced from one sample in a study of blood T cell repertoires in COVID-19 (TCRdb year 2020). Libraries came from the immunoSEQ multiplex PCR assay. Held by TCRdb, this immuneACCESS table contains in-frame sequences only and omits some clones. Under half of the omission traces to an unresolved V gene where checked; the cause of the rest is unknown. This sample lists tens of thousands of clones; around 85% were detected once. The top ten clones comprise roughly an eighth of the sample. Sequencing was done on a sample of peripheral blood. Source of these receptors: a human donor in a cohort sampled during active COVID-19.

The chain joins TRBV5-6 to TRBJ2-5; 7 bases match TRBD1. CDR1 is SGHDT and CDR2 is YYEEEE in the germline V gene. With 4 bases clipped from V and 0 bases from J, the junction kept 6 bases outside the gene matches. CDR3 length equals 15 residues. This CDR3 is CASSTKTGYQETQYF. DNA of the CDR3: TGTGCCAGCAGCACTAAGACAGGGTACCAAGAGACCCAGTACTTC.

The genes are TRBV6-5 and TRBJ2-1; 7 bases map to TRBD2. The CDR3 has 13 amino acids. From germline, CDR1 is MNHEY and CDR2 SVGAGI. With V trimmed by 6 bases and J by 3 bases, 2 bases remained unmatched. The CDR3 region has the DNA TGTGCCAGCAGGCTAGCGGACTACAATGAGCAGTTCTTC. Residues: CASRLADYNEQFF.

This clone has just a few counts. The chain uses TRBV27 and TRBJ2-5; the match to TRBD2 covers 7 bases. V gave up 2 bases and J gave up 4 bases; unmatched junction bases: 4. This CDR3 has 14 amino acids. Germline loops: CDR1 MNHEY, CDR2 SMNVEV (reference sequence). This CDR3 reads CASSLVGEGETQYF. The CDR3 region has the DNA TGTGCCAGCAGTTTAGTGGGGGAGGGAGAGACCCAGTACTTC.

This chain connects TRBV27 to TRBJ2-7; 8 bases map to TRBD1. Looked up from germline, CDR1 is MNHEY and CDR2 is SMNVEV (reference sequence). The CDR3 has 15 amino acids. V was clipped by 6 bases and J by 1 base; unmatched bases: 8. The CDR3 loop is CASSFRGRGSYEQYF. The CDR3 DNA sequence: TGTGCCAGCAGCTTCAGGGGGCGAGGATCCTACGAGCAGTACTTC.

The V and J genes are TRBV11-2 and TRBJ2-3, with D tentatively TRBD2 (6 bases). This CDR3 region has 15 residues. Germline values: CDR1 SGHAT, CDR2 FQNNGV. The ends were cut back, 5 bases at V and 0 bases at J, with 12 bases in the middle. CDR3 protein: CASSRTISSTDTQYF. In nucleotides, the CDR3 is TGTGCCAGCAGCCGGACTATTTCTAGCACAGATACGCAGTATTTT.

Details on this clone: Compared with germline, one end of the junction differs, possibly owing to a read error. V is TRBV7-7 and J is TRBJ2-6; 9 bases fit TRBD1. In germline, CDR1 is SSHAT, CDR2 FNYEAQ (reference sequence). This CDR3 contains 12 residues. The CDR3 reads CASSSGTGPLSF. DNA of the CDR3: TGTGCCAGCAGCTCCGGGACAGGGCCCCTTTCTTTC.

The chain joins TRBV7-2 to TRBJ1-2, with 7 bases lining up with TRBD1. Per germline, CDR1 SGHTA and CDR2 FQGNSA. V lost 5 bases, J lost 2 bases, and 5 bases stayed unmatched. This CDR3 region has 14 residues. The CDR3 nucleotides are TGTGCCAGCAGCCCCGACAGGGCGAACTATGGCTACACCTTC. This encodes CASSPDRANYGYTF. The full variable domain, in which reference TRBV7-2 and TRBJ1-2 provide the parts outside the CDR3, is GAGVSQSPSNKVTEKGKDVELRCDPISGHTALYWYRQSLGQGLEFLIYFQGNSAPDKSGLPSDRFSAERTGGSVSTLTIQRTQQEDSAVYLCASSPDRANYGYTFGSGTRLTVV.

This clone is a singleton in its sample. The rearrangement links TRBV29-1 to TRBJ1-2; D is perhaps TRBD1 (6 bases). The CDR3 contains 14 residues. Between the trimmed V and J ends, which lost 7 bases and 1 base, there was a span of 16 bases. Germline V gives CDR1 SQVTM, CDR2 ANQGSEA. CDR3 nucleotide sequence: TGCAGCGCACTGGGGGACACAAATAACTATGGCTACACCTTC. It translates to CSALGDTNNYGYTF.

The CDR3 here is CATRGSSGRDYNEQFF. For the CDR3, the DNA is TGTGCCACCAGAGGTTCAAGCGGGAGGGATTACAATGAGCAGTTCTTC. J is TRBJ2-1 and V is TRBV24-1; TRBD2 matches at 10 bases. The CDR3 runs 16 residues. CDR1 is KGHDR, CDR2 SFDVKD, per germline. The V gene end was trimmed by 7 bases and the J gene end by 4 bases; junction bases not matched to a gene: 9.

V usage is TRBV11-2 and J usage is TRBJ1-4, with D perhaps matching TRBD1 (5 bases). Germline CDR1 reads SGHAT; CDR2 reads FQNNGV. Trimming took off 1 base at V and 5 bases at J, with 14 bases between the two ends. CDR3 length: 16 amino acids. The CDR3: CASSLGLGLGNEKLFF. CDR3 bases: TGTGCCAGCAGCTTAGGATTGGGACTGGGGAATGAAAAACTGTTTTTT.

In DNA, the CDR3 is TGTGCCAGCAGTAAGCAGGGGATATACTATGGCTACACCTTC. This gives the protein CASSKQGIYYGYTF. This sequence joins TRBV25-1 and TRBJ1-2, with D tentatively TRBD1 (6 bases). The V end was cut by 5 bases, the J end by 3 bases, with 13 bases between. The CDR3 spans 14 residues. Germline V gene sequence: CDR1 MGHDK, CDR2 SYGVNS.

V usage is TRBV5-1 and J usage is TRBJ2-5; 11 bases align to TRBD2. Looked up from germline, CDR1 is SGHRS and CDR2 is YFSETQ. J was trimmed by 4 bases and V by 4 bases; bases with no gene match: 3. The CDR3 has 14 residues. The chain's CDR3 is CASSPLAGGETQYF. CDR3 DNA: TGCGCCAGCAGCCCTCTAGCGGGAGGAGAGACCCAGTACTTC.

This sequence joins TRBV5-8 and TRBJ2-7; 8 bases match TRBD1. Germline trimming cut 4 bases from V and 5 bases from J; bases unmatched to any gene: 5. The CDR3 is 13 residues long. Germline V lookup: CDR1 SGHTS, CDR2 YDEGEE. The CDR3 spells CASSPRGLDEQYF. DNA for the CDR3: TGTGCCAGCAGCCCCAGGGGGCTTGACGAGCAGTACTTC.

The V and J genes are TRBV7-2 and TRBJ2-5; 9 bases fit TRBD2. Germline trimming cut 3 bases from V and 5 bases from J; bases unmatched to any gene: 7. Germline V gives CDR1 SGHTA, CDR2 FQGNSA. The CDR3 spans 15 residues. The CDR3 loop reads CASSFGGRAEETQYF. In nucleotides, the CDR3 is TGTGCCAGCAGCTTTGGCGGGAGGGCCGAGGAGACCCAGTACTTC.

CDR3 in DNA: TGTGCCAGCAGTTTCACAGGTTTCCAAGAGACCCAGTACTTC. Protein product: CASSFTGFQETQYF. The chain couples TRBV28 to TRBJ2-5; D is possibly TRBD1 (5 bases). The CDR3 covers 14 residues. In germline, CDR1 is MDHEN, CDR2 SYDVKM. Trimming pared 3 bases from V and 1 base from J, leaving 9 bases between.

In DNA, the CDR3 is TGCGCCAGCAGCTTGGGGGACCGACTAGCGGGCACAGATACGCAGTATTTT. Its protein is CASSLGDRLAGTDTQYF. The V gene is TRBV5-1, the J gene TRBJ2-3, with 9 positions matching TRBD2. The length of the CDR3 is 17 residues. Trimming at V came to 0 bases and at J to 1 base, leaving 6 bases not matched to a gene. In germline, CDR1 is SGHRS, CDR2 YFSETQ.

This clone was observed a few times. This chain connects TRBV6-5 to TRBJ1-1; D is perhaps TRBD1 (5 bases). This CDR3 is built from 15 residues. V lost 6 bases, J lost 4 bases, and 18 bases lay in between. Germline V gives CDR1 MNHEY, CDR2 SVGAGI. CDR3 coding DNA: TGTGCCAGCAGCCCCGGGGGGGGAGGAAGCACTGAAGCTTTCTTT. Amino acid sequence: CASSPGGGGSTEAFF.

V gene TRBV5-1 combines with J gene TRBJ2-7; 7 nucleotides align to TRBD1. The CDR3 extends over 15 amino acids. CDR1 is SGHRS, CDR2 YFSETQ, per germline. V was pared by 4 bases and J by 1 base, with 8 bases of the junction left unmatched. CDR3 DNA sequence: TGCGCCAGCAGCCCCCAGGGACAGCTATCCTACGAGCAGTACTTC. This sequence encodes CASSPQGQLSYEQYF.

This clone showed up many times. The chain employs TRBV7-3 and TRBJ2-3; 9 positions agree with TRBD1. This CDR3 is 15 amino acids long. J was trimmed by 3 bases and V by 3 bases; bases with no gene match: 4. The germline V gene encodes CDR1 SGHTA and CDR2 FQGTGA. DNA of the CDR3: TGTGCCAGCAGCTTGGACAGGGGAAAGACAGATACGCAGTATTTT. Protein: CASSLDRGKTDTQYF.

The rearrangement joins TRBV9 to TRBJ2-3, with D maybe TRBD2 (6 bases). V was shortened by 5 bases and J by 5 bases, with 18 bases between the two germline ends. CDR1 is SGDLS and CDR2 is YYNGEE in the germline V gene. The CDR3 is 15 residues long. CDR3 region: CASRPAGSPQDTQYF. In DNA form, the CDR3 reads TGTGCCAGCAGACCGGCGGGGTCCCCACAAGATACGCAGTATTTT.